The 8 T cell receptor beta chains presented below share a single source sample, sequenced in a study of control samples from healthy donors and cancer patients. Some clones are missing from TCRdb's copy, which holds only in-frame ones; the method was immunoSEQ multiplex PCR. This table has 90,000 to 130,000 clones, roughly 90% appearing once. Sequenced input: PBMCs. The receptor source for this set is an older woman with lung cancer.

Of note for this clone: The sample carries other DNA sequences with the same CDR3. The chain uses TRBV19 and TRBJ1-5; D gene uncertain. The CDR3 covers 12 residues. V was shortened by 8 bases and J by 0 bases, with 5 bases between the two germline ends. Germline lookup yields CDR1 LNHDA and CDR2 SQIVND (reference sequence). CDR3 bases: TGTGCCAGTTCCTATAGCAATCAGCCCCAGCATTTT. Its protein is CASSYSNQPQHF.

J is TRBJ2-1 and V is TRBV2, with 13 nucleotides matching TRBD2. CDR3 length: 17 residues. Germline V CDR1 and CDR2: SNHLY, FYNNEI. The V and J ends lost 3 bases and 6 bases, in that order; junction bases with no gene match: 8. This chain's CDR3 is CASSETRLAGGGNEQFF. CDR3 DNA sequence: TGTGCCAGCAGTGAGACCCGACTAGCGGGGGGCGGCAATGAGCAGTTCTTC.

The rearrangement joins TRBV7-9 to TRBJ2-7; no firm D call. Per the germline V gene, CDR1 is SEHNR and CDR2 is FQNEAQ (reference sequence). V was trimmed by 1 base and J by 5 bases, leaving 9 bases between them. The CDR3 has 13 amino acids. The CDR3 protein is CASSLEIDDEQYF. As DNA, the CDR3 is TGTGCCAGCAGCTTAGAAATAGATGACGAGCAGTACTTC.

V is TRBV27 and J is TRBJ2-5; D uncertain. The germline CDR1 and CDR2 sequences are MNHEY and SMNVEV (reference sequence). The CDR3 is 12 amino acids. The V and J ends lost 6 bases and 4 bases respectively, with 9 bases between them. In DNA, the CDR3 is TGTGCCAGCAGCCCCGCCGGAGAGACCCAGTACTTC. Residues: CASSPAGETQYF.

CDR3 sequence: CASSPPGGFMLDEQFF. DNA for the CDR3: TGTGCCAGCTCACCACCTGGGGGTTTCATGCTCGATGAGCAGTTCTTC. The gene calls are TRBV18 and TRBJ2-1, with D possibly called TRBD1 or TRBD2 (5 bases each). The V end lost 0 bases, the J end lost 8 bases, and 17 bases lay between the germline ends. The CDR3 length is 16 residues. CDR1 and CDR2 (germline): KGHSH, LQKENI.

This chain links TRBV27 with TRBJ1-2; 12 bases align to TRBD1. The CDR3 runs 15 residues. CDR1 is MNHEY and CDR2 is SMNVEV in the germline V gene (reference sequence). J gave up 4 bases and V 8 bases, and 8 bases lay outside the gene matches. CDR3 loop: CASRNPGQGAYGYTF. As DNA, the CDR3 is TGTGCCAGCCGAAACCCGGGACAGGGGGCCTATGGCTACACCTTC.

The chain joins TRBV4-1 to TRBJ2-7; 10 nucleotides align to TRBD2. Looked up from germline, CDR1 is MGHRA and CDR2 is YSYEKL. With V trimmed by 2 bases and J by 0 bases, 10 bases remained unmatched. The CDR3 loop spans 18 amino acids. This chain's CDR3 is CASSQPRTSGKSSYEQYF. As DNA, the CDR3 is TGCGCCAGCAGCCAACCTCGGACTAGCGGAAAAAGCTCCTACGAGCAGTACTTC.

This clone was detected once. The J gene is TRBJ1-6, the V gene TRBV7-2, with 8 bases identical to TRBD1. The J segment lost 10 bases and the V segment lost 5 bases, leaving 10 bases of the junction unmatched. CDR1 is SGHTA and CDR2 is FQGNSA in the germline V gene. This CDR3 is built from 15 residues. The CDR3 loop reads CASSQQGGGSSPLHF. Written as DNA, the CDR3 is TGTGCCAGCAGCCAACAGGGGGGCGGAAGCTCACCCCTCCACTTT.